The rows below give T cell receptor beta chains drawn from one sample of a study of post-analysis software for immune sequencing data. TCRdb passed the PCR reads through MiXCR, listing each CDR3 protein once. The sample yields about 430,000 distinct CDR3 sequences, 35% to 45% seen once. Specimen: blood. These receptors were taken from a girl aged 2-10 years with multiple sclerosis. Each CDR3 is given without its conserved first and last residue. Fields, in order: J gene, V gene, D gene, clone size, CDR3 protein. A D gene is named only where the DNA matches it firmly. The size of a clone is reported for some rows only, either as once, few or many, or as a class for expanded clones.

TRBJ1-4,TRBV4-3,.,.,ASSQGARVNEKLF
TRBJ2-3,TRBV7-2,.,.,ASSLDRGADTQY
TRBJ1-1,TRBV7-2,.,.,ASREGAGHTEAF
TRBJ2-1,TRBV14,.,.,ASSQDPPPYNEQF
TRBJ1-1,TRBV6-1,.,.,ASSESPRENTEAF
TRBJ1-1,TRBV20-1,.,.,SASWDTEAF
TRBJ2-1,TRBV28,TRBD1,few,ASNRDRGIYNEQF
TRBJ2-5,TRBV7-8,TRBD2,.,ASSLGGGGGSEQY
TRBJ1-1,TRBV5-1,.,.,ASSFTSSNTEAF
TRBJ2-1,TRBV7-6,TRBD1,.,ASSTTTGEQF
TRBJ1-2,TRBV5-1,.,.,ASRHGTYGYT
TRBJ2-3,TRBV12-5,.,.,ASGNRLFFSTDTQY
TRBJ2-3,TRBV7-2,TRBD2,.,ASSLAGLAGGTQY
TRBJ1-2,TRBV7-2,.,.,ASRPAGTRYGYT
TRBJ2-3,TRBV7-2,.,.,ASSLAGITSTDTQY
TRBJ2-7,TRBV6-2/TRBV6-3,.,.,ASSEQGRAYEQY
TRBJ2-6,TRBV7-7,.,.,ASSPGLDSGANVLT
TRBJ2-3,TRBV7-9,.,few,ASSSDQDTQY
TRBJ1-4,TRBV29-1,.,.,SASGAAVEKLF
TRBJ2-1,TRBV5-1,TRBD2,.,ASSRTVRGYNEQF
TRBJ2-1,TRBV24-1,.,few,ATSDGVPRGSYNEQF
TRBJ1-1,TRBV3-1,.,.,ASSQDWAWAIPEAF
TRBJ2-3,TRBV6-1,TRBD1,few,ASRRLRTGPATDTQY
TRBJ1-2,TRBV6-2/TRBV6-3,TRBD1,.,ASSPRTGWSGYT
TRBJ1-1,TRBV28,TRBD1,.,ASMGAGTGSTEAF
TRBJ2-4,TRBV2,TRBD1,.,ASAGHTGGKAKNIQY
TRBJ2-1,TRBV3-1,.,.,ASSQEGVWGNEQF